This T cell receptor beta chain came from a study of metastatic and nonmetastatic thyroid tumors. Study-wide context: Across blood and tumor or nodule tissue, repertoires from malignant and benign thyroid patients were compared with one another. Study-level findings and limits: Reportedly, malignant thyroid tumors had significantly higher TCR beta diversity than benign nodules, in blood and tumor.

In regard to this clone: Antigen unknown.

Per the original methods: A classifier for distant metastasis in papillary thyroid cancer was constructed using CDR3 differences observed across clinicopathological groups. TCRdb re-called the PCR reads through MiXCR. What appears here as the V and J calls and clone size reflects TCRdb's work, not the paper's. Altogether around 6,100 clones are present, 25% to 30% being singletons, with the ten largest covering roughly 43%. No treatment had been given to any patient before thyroid surgery. With 1 base clipped from V and 3 bases from J, the junction kept 16 bases outside the gene matches. This CDR3 is built from 19 residues. In germline, CDR1 is SGHRS, CDR2 YFSETQ.

The V and J genes are TRBV5-1 and TRBJ1-1; 9 nucleotides agree with TRBD1. The origin of this receptor is a female donor with papillary thyroid cancer or a benign thyroid nodule (not recorded which). Some clones in this sample may be carry-over from other donors' samples. The source material was adjacent normal tissue. CDR3 protein: CASSLYGVNRGRLDTEAFF. The DNA for the CDR3 is TGCGCCAGCAGCTTGTATGGGGTAAACAGGGGGCGTCTGGACACTGAAGCTTTCTTT.